The rows below give T cell receptor beta chains drawn from one sample of a study of T cell responses to AZD1222 COVID-19 vaccine. Here immunoSEQ multiplex PCR was the method, and the copy in TCRdb shows in-frame clones only, minus some. In the table there are about 150,000 clones, around 87% of which are singletons. The sample in question was peripheral blood, obtained 28 days after the second AZD1222 dose. The receptor source for this set is an adult who received the AZD1222 COVID-19 vaccine. Both conserved end residues are part of each CDR3. Each record gives: V gene, J gene, D gene, clone size, CDR3 DNA, CDR3 protein. A D gene is named only where the DNA matches it firmly. Expanded clones are given a class, and other clones once, few, many or no size at all.

TRBV6-5	TRBJ1-2	-	-	TGTGCCAGCAAGACAGGAGACTATGGCTACACCTTC	CASKTGDYGYTF
TRBV19	TRBJ2-2	TRBD2	-	TGTGCCAGTAGTATTCGGGGGGTAAGGGGAATCGGGGAGCTGTTTTTT	CASSIRGVRGIGELFF
TRBV7-2	TRBJ2-1	TRBD1	-	TGTGCCAGCAGCTTAGAGGGCCAGGGGGCGAATAGATGGCAGTTCTTC	CASSLEGQGANRWQFF
TRBV5-1	TRBJ2-1	TRBD2	few	TGCGCCAGCAACCCGACTAGCGGGGGCCTCGAGCAGTTCTTC	CASNPTSGGLEQFF
TRBV7-2	TRBJ2-5	-	-	TGTGCCAGCGGGATGGAGACCCAGTACTTC	CASGMETQYF
TRBV29-1	TRBJ1-1	TRBD1	-	TGCAGCGTTATGACAGGGGTTCAAAACACTGAAGCTTTCTTT	CSVMTGVQNTEAFF
TRBV15	TRBJ2-7	-	-	TGTGCCACCAGCAAAGAATTACAGCGAGAGCAGTACTTC	CATSKELQREQYF
TRBV4-1	TRBJ2-7	TRBD1	few	TGCGCCAGCAGCCCTGGGACAGGTCTCGACGAGCAGTACTTC	CASSPGTGLDEQYF
TRBV7-2	TRBJ2-1	-	few	TGTGCCAGCAGCCCGAGAAGGGGGCGGCGGGAGGACCCCCTCAATGAGCAGTTCTTC	CASSPRRGRREDPLNEQFF
TRBV6-1	TRBJ2-1	-	-	TGTGCCAGCGGCCGGTACTACAATGAGCAGTTCTTC	CASGRYYNEQFF
TRBV5-1	TRBJ2-2	-	few	TGCGCCAGCAGCCCCCGAGGACACGGGGAGCTGTTTTTT	CASSPRGHGELFF
TRBV11-2	TRBJ2-7	-	-	TGTGCCAGCAGCTTAGGGATGGGGCCGGACGAGCAGTACTTC	CASSLGMGPDEQYF
TRBV7-8	TRBJ2-1	TRBD2	-	TGTGCCAGCAGCTTTCCCGGACTAGCGGGAGGCTTAAGCTCCTACAATGAGCAGTTCTTC	CASSFPGLAGGLSSYNEQFF
TRBV10-3	TRBJ2-2	-	few	TGTGCCATCAGCGTCGGACAGACTAACACCGGGGAGCTGTTTTTT	CAISVGQTNTGELFF
TRBV2	TRBJ2-1	TRBD2	-	TGTGCCAGCAGCCCTACTAGCGTTCATGAGCAGTTCTTC	CASSPTSVHEQFF
TRBV7-2	TRBJ2-7	-	-	TGTGCCAGCAGCTTAATAACATCCTCCTACGAGCAGTACTTC	CASSLITSSYEQYF
TRBV25-1	TRBJ2-1	-	-	TGTGCCAGCAGCCTCCTCAATGAGCAGTTCTTC	CASSLLNEQFF
TRBV27	TRBJ1-1	-	-	TGTGCCAGCAGTTTTCGGGTGGGCACTGAAGCTTTCTTT	CASSFRVGTEAFF
TRBV7-2	TRBJ1-5	-	once	TGTGCCAGCAGCTTAGATACTTTGGGATATCAGCCCCAGCATTTT	CASSLDTLGYQPQHF
TRBV28	TRBJ1-6	-	once	TGTGCCAGCATTGGGAGGCGATATAATTCACCCCTCCACTTT	CASIGRRYNSPLHF
TRBV5-1	TRBJ1-2	TRBD1	-	TGCGCCAGCAGCCCCAGTTTGACAGGGCTCAACTATGGCTACACCTTC	CASSPSLTGLNYGYTF
TRBV7-9	TRBJ2-1	TRBD1	-	TGTGCCAGCAGCTTAGCGGACAGGGCGGGACAGTTCTTC	CASSLADRAGQFF
TRBV5-1	TRBJ2-4	-	once	TGCGCCAGCAGCTTGGCAGGGAACTGGGACATTCAGTACTTC	CASSLAGNWDIQYF
TRBV27	TRBJ1-6	TRBD1	few	TGTGCCAGCAGTCTGACAGGGGTAGGGTCCTATAATTCACCCCTCCACTTT	CASSLTGVGSYNSPLHF
TRBV6-6	TRBJ2-3	-	-	TGTGCCAGCAAACAGAGCGGACGGACAGATACGCAGTATTTT	CASKQSGRTDTQYF
TRBV10-3	TRBJ2-7	TRBD1	-	TGTGCCACCGCAGGGGGCGGGCTGGGTGAGCAGTACTTC	CATAGGGLGEQYF
TRBV27	TRBJ2-7	-	-	TGTGCCAGCAGTTGGGGCGGGTTCTCCTACGAGCAGTACTTC	CASSWGGFSYEQYF
TRBV28	TRBJ2-2	TRBD2	-	TGTGCCAGCACGAGGTCGGGGGGCACCGGGGAGCTGTTTTTT	CASTRSGGTGELFF
TRBV28	TRBJ2-7	TRBD2	-	TGTGCCAGCAGAGGGAGCGGGAGCCTCTCCTACGAGCAGTACTTC	CASRGSGSLSYEQYF
TRBV5-6	TRBJ1-1	-	once	TGTGCCAGCACCCGAGGGCCGACCGTATTCACTGAAGCTTTCTTT	CASTRGPTVFTEAFF